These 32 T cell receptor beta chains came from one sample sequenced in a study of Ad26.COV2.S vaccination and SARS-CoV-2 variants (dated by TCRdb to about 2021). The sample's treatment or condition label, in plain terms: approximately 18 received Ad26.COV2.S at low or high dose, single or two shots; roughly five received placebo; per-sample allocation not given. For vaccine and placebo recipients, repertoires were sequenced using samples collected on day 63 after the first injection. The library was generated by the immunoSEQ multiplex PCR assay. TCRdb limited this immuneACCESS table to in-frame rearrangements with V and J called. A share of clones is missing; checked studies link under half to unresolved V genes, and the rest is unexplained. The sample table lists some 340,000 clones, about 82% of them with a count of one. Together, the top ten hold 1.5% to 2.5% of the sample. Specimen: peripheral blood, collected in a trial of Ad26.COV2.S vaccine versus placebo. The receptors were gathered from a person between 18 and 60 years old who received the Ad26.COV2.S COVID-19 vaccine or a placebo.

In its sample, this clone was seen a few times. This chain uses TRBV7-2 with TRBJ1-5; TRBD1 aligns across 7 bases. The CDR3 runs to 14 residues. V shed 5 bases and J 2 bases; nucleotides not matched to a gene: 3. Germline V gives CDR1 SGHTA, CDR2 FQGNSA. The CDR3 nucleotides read TGTGCCAGCAGCATGGGACAGCGCAATCAGCCCCAGCATTTT. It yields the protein CASSMGQRNQPQHF. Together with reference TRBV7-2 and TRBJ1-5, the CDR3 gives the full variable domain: GAGVSQSPSNKVTEKGKDVELRCDPISGHTALYWYRQSLGQGLEFLIYFQGNSAPDKSGLPSDRFSAERTGGSVSTLTIQRTQQEDSAVYLCASSMGQRNQPQHFGDGTRLSIL.

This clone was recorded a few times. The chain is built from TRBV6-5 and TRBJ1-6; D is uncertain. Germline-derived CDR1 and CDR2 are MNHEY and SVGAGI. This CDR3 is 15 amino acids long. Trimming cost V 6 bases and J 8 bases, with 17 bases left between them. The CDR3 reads CASRRWLDGDSPLHF. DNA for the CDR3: TGTGCCAGCAGACGTTGGCTTGACGGGGATTCACCCCTCCACTTT.

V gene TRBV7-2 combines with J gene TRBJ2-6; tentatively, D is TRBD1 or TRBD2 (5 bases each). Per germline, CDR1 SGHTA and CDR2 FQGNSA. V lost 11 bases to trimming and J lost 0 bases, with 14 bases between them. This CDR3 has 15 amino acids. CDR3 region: CAWGNGNSGANVLTF. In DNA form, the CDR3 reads TGTGCCTGGGGGAACGGGAACTCTGGGGCCAACGTCCTGACTTTC. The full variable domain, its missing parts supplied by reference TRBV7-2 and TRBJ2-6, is GAGVSQSPSNKVTEKGKDVELRCDPISGHTALYWYRQSLGQGLEFLIYFQGNSAPDKSGLPSDRFSAERTGGSVSTLTIQRTQQEDSAVYLCAWGNGNSGANVLTFGAGSRLTVL.

The CDR3 DNA reads as TGTGCCAGCAGTTTAGTCGACAGGGATAATCAGCCCCAGCATTTT. This sequence encodes CASSLVDRDNQPQHF. This chain joins TRBV28 and TRBJ1-5; 7 bases agree with TRBD1. The germline V gene has CDR1 MDHEN and CDR2 SYDVKM. Trimming removed 2 bases from V and 4 bases from J; junction bases left unmatched: 5. The CDR3 length is 15 residues.

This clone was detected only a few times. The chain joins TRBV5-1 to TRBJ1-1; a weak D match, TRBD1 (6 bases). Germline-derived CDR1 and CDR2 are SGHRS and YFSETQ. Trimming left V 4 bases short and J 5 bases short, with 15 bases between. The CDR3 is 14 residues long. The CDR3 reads CASSPLTGNTEAFF. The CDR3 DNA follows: TGCGCCAGCAGCCCTTTGACAGGTAATACTGAAGCTTTCTTT.

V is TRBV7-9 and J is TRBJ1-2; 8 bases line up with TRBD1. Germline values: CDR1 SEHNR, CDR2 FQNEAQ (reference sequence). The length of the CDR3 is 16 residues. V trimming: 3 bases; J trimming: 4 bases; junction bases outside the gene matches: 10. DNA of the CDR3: TGTGCCAGCAGCTTGGCGAACCCGGGACAGGTCTATGGCTACACCTTC. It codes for CASSLANPGQVYGYTF.

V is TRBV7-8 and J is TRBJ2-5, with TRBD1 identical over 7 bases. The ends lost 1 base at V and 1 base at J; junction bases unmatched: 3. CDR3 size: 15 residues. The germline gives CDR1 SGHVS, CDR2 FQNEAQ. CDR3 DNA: TGTGCCAGCAGCTTAGGGCAGGGGGTCCAAGAGACCCAGTACTTC. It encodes CASSLGQGVQETQYF.

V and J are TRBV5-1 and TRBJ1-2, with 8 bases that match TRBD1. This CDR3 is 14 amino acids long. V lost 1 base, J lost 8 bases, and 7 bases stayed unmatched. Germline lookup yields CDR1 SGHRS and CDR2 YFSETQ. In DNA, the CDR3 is TGCGCCAGCAGCTTGACAGGGGGTTTGGGCGGCTACACCTTC. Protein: CASSLTGGLGGYTF.

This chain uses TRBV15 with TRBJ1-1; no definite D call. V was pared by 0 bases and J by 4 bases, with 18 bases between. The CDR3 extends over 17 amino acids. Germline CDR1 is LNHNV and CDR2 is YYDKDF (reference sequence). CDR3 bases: TGTGCCACCAGCAGAGAGCTGGTCGGTAGTCGTGGCACTGAAGCTTTCTTT. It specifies CATSRELVGSRGTEAFF.

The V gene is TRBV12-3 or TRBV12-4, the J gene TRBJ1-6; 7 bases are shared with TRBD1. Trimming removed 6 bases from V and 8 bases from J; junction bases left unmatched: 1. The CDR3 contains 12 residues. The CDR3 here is CASRGTDSPLHF. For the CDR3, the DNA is TGTGCCAGCAGGGGGACAGATTCACCCCTCCACTTT.

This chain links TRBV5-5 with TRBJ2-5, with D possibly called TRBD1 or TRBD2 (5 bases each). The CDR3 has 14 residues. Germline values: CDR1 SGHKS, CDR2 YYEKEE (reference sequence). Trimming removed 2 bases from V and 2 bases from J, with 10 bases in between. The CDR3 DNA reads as TGTGCCAGCAGCTTCTTGTGGGGGCAAGAGACCCAGTACTTC. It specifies CASSFLWGQETQYF.

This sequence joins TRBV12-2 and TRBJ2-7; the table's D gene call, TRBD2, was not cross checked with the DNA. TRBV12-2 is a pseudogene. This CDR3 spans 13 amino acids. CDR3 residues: CASPTFESYEQYF. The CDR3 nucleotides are TGTGCAAGTCCAACTTTCGAGTCCTACGAGCAGTACTTC.

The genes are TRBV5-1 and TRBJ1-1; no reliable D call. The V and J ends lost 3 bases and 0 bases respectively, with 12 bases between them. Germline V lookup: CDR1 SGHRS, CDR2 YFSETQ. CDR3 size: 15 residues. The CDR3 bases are TGCGCCAGCAGCTCCCGTGGAGGGATGAACACTGAAGCTTTCTTT. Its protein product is CASSSRGGMNTEAFF.

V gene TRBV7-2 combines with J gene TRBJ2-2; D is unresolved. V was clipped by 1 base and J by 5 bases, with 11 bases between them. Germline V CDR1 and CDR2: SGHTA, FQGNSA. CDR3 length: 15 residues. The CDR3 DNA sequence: TGTGCCAGCAGCTTAGACCACCGGCTGACCGGGGAGCTGTTTTTT. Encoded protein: CASSLDHRLTGELFF.

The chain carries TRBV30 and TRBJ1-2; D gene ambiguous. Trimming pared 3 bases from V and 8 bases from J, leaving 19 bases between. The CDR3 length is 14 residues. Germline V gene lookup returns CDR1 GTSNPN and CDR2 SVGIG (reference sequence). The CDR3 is CAWRYQEIVHGYTF. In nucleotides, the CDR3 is TGTGCCTGGAGATACCAAGAAATTGTCCACGGCTACACCTTC.

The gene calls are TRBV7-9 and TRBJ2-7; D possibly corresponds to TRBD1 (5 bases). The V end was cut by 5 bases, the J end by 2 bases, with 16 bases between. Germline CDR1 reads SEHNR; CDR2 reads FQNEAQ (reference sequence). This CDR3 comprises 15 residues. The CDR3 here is CASSRLRDRTYEQYF. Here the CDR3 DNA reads TGTGCCAGCAGCCGCCTGCGAGACAGAACCTACGAGCAGTACTTC.

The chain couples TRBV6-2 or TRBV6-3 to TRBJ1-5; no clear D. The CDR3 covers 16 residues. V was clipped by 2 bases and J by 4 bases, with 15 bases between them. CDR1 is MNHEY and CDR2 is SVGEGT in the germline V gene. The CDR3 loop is CASSYLTRATNQPQHF. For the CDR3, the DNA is TGTGCCAGCAGTTACCTCACCCGGGCAACTAATCAGCCCCAGCATTTT.

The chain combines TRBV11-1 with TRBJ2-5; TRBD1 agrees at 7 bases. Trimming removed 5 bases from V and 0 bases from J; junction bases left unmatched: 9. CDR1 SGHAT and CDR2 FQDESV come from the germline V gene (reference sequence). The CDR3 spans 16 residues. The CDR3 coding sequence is TGTGCCAGCAGCCGGAACCCGGGACAGTACCAAGAGACCCAGTACTTC. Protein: CASSRNPGQYQETQYF. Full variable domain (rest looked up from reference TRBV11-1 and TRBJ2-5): EAEVAQSPRYKITEKSQAVAFWCDPISGHATLYWYRQILGQGPELLVQFQDESVVDDSQLPKDRFSAERLKGVDSTLKIQPAELGDSAMYLCASSRNPGQYQETQYFGPGTRLLVL.

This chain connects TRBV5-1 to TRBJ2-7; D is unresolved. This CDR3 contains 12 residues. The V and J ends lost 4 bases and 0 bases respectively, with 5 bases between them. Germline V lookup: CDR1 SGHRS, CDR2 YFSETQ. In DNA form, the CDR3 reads TGCGCCAGCAGCGTGAGCTCCTACGAGCAGTACTTC. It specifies CASSVSSYEQYF.

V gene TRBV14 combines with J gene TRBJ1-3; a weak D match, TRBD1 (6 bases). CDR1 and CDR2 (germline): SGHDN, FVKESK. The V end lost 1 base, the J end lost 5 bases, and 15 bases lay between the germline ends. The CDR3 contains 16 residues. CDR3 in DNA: TGTGCCAGCAGCCAAGTAACAGGGAAGGGAAGAAACACCATATATTTT. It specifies CASSQVTGKGRNTIYF.

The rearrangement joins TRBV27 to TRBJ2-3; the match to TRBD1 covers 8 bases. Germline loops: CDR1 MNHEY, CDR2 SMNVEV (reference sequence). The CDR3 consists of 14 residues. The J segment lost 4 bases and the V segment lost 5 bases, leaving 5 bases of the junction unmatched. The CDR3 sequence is CASSPDRGADTQYF. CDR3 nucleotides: TGTGCCAGCAGTCCCGACAGGGGCGCAGATACGCAGTATTTT.

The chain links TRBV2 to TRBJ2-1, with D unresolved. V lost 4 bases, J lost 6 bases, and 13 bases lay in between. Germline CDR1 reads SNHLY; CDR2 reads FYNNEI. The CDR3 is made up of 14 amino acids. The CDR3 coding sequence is TGTGCCAGCAGTGGATTCCGCCAGATCAATGAGCAGTTCTTC. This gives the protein CASSGFRQINEQFF.

This CDR3 reads CASSIVGRSNYGYTF. CDR3 bases: TGTGCCAGTAGTATAGTGGGACGGTCTAACTATGGCTACACCTTC. The gene calls are TRBV19 and TRBJ1-2; weak D call: TRBD1 (5 bases). CDR1 LNHDA and CDR2 SQIVND come from the germline V gene (reference sequence). This CDR3 region has 15 residues. V lost 1 base to trimming and J lost 0 bases, with 9 bases between them.

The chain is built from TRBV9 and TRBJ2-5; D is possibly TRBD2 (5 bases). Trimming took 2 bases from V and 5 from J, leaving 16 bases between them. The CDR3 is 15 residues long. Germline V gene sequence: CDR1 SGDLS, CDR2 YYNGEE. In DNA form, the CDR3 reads TGTGCCAGCAGCGTTACTAACGGGGTGGGCGAGACCCAGTACTTC. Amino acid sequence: CASSVTNGVGETQYF.

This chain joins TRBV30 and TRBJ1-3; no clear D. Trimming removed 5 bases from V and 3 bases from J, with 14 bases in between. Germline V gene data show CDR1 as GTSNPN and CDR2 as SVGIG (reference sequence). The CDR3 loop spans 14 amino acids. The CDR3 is CAWSRDSYGNTIYF. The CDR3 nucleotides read TGTGCCTGGTCGAGGGATTCTTATGGAAACACCATATATTTT.

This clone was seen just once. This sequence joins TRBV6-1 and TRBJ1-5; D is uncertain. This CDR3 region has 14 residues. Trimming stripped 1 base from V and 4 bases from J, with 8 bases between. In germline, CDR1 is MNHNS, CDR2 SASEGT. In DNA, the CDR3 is TGTGCCAGCAGTGAAGGGCTGGGGAATCAGCCCCAGCATTTT. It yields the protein CASSEGLGNQPQHF.

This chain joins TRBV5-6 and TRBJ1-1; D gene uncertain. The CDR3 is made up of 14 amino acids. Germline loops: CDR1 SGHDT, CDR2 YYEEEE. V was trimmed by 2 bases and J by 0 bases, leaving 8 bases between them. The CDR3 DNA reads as TGTGCCAGCAGCTTCCGGCGGATGAACACTGAAGCTTTCTTT. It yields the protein CASSFRRMNTEAFF.

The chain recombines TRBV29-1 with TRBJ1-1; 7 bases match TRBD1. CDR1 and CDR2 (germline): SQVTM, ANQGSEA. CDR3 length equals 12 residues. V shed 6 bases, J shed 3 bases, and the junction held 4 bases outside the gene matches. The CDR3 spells CSVNRGDTEAFF. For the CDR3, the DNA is TGCAGCGTGAACAGGGGTGACACTGAAGCTTTCTTT. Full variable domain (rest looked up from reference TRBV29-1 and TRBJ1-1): SAVISQKPSRDICQRGTSLTIQCQVDSQVTMMFWYRQQPGQSLTLIATANQGSEATYESGFVIDKFPISRPNLTFSTLTVSNMSPEDSSIYLCSVNRGDTEAFFGQGTRLTVV.

CDR3 coding DNA: TGTGCCAGCTCGAAGGGGGCCATTGGAGAAAAACTGTTTTTT. Encoded protein: CASSKGAIGEKLFF. The rearrangement links TRBV18 to TRBJ1-4, with 7 nucleotides matching TRBD1. Germline values: CDR1 KGHSH, CDR2 LQKENI. V shed 6 bases, J shed 8 bases, and the junction held 9 bases outside the gene matches. The CDR3 extends over 14 amino acids.

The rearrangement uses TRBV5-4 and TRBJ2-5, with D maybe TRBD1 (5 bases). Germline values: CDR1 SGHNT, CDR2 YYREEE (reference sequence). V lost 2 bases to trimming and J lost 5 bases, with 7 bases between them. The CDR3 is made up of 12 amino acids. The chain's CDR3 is CASSLRGETQYF. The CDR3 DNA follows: TGTGCCAGCAGCTTAAGGGGTGAGACCCAGTACTTC. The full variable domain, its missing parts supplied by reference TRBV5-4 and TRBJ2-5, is ETGVTQSPTHLIKTRGQQVTLRCSSQSGHNTVSWYQQALGQGPQFIFQYYREEENGRGNFPPRFSGLQFPNYSSELNVNALELDDSALYLCASSLRGETQYFGPGTRLLVL.

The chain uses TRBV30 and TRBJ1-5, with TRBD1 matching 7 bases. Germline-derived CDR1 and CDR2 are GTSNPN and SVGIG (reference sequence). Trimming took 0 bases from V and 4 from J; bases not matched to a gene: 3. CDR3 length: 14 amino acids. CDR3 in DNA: TGTGCCTGGAGTGTAGAACAGGGGAATCAGCCCCAGCATTTT. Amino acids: CAWSVEQGNQPQHF.

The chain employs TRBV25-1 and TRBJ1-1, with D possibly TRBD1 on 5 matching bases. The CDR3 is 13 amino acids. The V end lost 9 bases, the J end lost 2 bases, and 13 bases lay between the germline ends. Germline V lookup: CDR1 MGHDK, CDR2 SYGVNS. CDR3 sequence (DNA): TGTGCCAGTCTCAAGGGGCCTAACACTGAAGCTTTCTTT. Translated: CASLKGPNTEAFF. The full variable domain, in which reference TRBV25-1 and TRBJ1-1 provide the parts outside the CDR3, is EADIYQTPRYLVIGTGKKITLECSQTMGHDKMYWYQQDPGMELHLIHYSYGVNSTEKGDLSSESTVSRIRTEHFPLTLESARPSHTSQYLCASLKGPNTEAFFGQGTRLTVV.